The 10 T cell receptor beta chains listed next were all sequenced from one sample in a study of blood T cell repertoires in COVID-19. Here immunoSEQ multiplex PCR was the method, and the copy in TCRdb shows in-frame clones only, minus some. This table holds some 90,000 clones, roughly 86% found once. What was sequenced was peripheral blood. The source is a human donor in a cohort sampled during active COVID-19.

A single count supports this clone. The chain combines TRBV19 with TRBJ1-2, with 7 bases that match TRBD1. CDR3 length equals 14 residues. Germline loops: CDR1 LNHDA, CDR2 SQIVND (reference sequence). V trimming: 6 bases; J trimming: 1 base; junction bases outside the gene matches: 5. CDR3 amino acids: CASRNTGDNYGYTF. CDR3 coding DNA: TGTGCCAGTAGAAATACAGGGGATAACTATGGCTACACCTTC.

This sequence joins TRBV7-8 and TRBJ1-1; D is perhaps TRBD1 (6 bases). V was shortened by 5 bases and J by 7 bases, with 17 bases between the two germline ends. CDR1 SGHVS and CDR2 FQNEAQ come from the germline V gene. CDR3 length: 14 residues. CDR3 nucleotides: TGTGCCAGCAGCCATGGACAGCTTAGCTTTGAAGCTTTCTTT. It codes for CASSHGQLSFEAFF. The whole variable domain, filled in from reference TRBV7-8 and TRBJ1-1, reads GAGVSQSPRYKVAKRGQDVALRCDPISGHVSLFWYQQALGQGPEFLTYFQNEAQLDKSGLPSDRFFAERPEGSVSTLKIQRTQQEDSAVYLCASSHGQLSFEAFFGQGTRLTVV.

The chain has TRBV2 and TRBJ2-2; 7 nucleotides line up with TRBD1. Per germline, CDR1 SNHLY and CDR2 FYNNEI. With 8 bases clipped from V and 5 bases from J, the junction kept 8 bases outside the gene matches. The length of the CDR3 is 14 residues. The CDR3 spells CASGGQGVTGELFF. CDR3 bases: TGTGCCAGCGGGGGTCAGGGGGTAACCGGGGAGCTGTTTTTT.

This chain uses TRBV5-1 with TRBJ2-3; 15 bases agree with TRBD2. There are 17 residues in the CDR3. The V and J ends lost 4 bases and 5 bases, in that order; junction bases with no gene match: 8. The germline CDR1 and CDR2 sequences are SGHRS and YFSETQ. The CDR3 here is CASSLSGLAGGQDTQYF. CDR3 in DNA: TGCGCCAGCAGCCTAAGCGGACTAGCGGGGGGGCAAGATACGCAGTATTTT.

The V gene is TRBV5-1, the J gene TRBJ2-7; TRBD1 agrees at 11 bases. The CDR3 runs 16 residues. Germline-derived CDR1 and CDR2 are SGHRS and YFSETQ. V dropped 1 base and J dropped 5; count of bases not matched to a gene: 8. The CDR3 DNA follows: TGCGCCAGCAGCTTGACCCGGACAGGGGGCCCTAACGAGCAGTACTTC. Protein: CASSLTRTGGPNEQYF.

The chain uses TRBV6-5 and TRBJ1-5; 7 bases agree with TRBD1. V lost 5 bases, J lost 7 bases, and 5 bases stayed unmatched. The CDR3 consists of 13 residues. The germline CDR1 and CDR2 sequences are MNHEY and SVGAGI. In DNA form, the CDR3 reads TGTGCCAGCAGTCCAACAGGGGACCAGCCCCAGCATTTT. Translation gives CASSPTGDQPQHF.

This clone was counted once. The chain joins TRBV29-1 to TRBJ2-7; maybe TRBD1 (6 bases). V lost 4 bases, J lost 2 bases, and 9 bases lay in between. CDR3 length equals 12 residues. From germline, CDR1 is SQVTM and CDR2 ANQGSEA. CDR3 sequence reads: CSVVPGAYEQYF. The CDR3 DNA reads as TGCAGCGTTGTGCCAGGGGCCTACGAGCAGTACTTC.

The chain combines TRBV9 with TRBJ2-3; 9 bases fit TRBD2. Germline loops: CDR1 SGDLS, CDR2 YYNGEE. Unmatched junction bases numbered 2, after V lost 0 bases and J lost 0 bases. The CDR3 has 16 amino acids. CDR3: CASSVEAGGSTDTQYF. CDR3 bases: TGTGCCAGCAGCGTAGAGGCGGGAGGGAGCACAGATACGCAGTATTTT.

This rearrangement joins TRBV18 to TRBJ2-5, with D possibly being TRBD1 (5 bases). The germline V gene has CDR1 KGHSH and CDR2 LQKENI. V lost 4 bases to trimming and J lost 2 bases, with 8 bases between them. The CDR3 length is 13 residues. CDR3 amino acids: CASSLDSQETQYF. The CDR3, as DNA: TGTGCCAGCTCACTTGACAGTCAAGAGACCCAGTACTTC.

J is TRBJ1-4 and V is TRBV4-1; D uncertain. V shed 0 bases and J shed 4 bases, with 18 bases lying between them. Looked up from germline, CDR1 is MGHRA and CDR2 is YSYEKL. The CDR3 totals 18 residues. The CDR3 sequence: CASSQDKAGGRFNEKLFF. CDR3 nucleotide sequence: TGCGCCAGCAGCCAAGATAAAGCAGGCGGGAGATTTAATGAAAAACTGTTTTTT.